This TCR beta chain was found in a study of cytomegalovirus exposure and HLA in healthy donors. The PCR contained 60 Vbeta and 13 Jbeta primers. The repertoire was sequenced with immunoSEQ multiplex PCR; TCRdb's copy has only in-frame clones and lacks some. The data show around 99,000 clones, under 90% seen once. General study results and limits: Reportedly, TCR beta sequences accurately predicted HLA-A and HLA-B alleles in most subjects.

A remark on this clone: What it recognizes is unknown.

The TCR sequence derives from a woman aged 30 to 39 in good health and CMV-seronegative. The sequencing sample was made of PBMCs.

The CDR3 protein is CASSLPSQGSTQYF. CDR3 nucleotide sequence: TGTGCCAGCAGCTTACCATCCCAGGGATCAACGCAGTATTTT. This chain joins TRBV5-8 and TRBJ2-3, with a possible D match to TRBD1 (5 bases). This CDR3 has 14 amino acids. Germline V CDR1 and CDR2: SGHTS, YDEGEE. V lost 2 bases and J 9 bases, leaving 16 bases between the germline ends.